The source of this T cell receptor (beta chain) is a study of identifying expanded T cells in peripheral blood. Details on this clone: No antigen is known for it.

With V trimmed by 5 bases and J by 3 bases, 6 bases remained unmatched. Per germline, CDR1 SEHNR and CDR2 FQNEAQ (reference sequence). CDR3 size: 14 residues. Sequencing was performed with immunoSEQ multiplex PCR; in TCRdb, only in-frame clones are kept and a portion is missing. The table has 85,000 to 120,000 clones, 70% to 90% seen once; the top ten hold about 14%. Study conclusions and caveats: Approximately 2-week clone count variance significantly increased as total template count grew.

No infections or other immune events were documented during collection. Source material: blood. This TCR was recovered from a person aged 18 to 70 in good health. The chain uses TRBV7-9 and TRBJ2-5, with 7 bases lining up with TRBD2. As DNA, the CDR3 is TGTGCCAGCAGCCGTTTTGCGGGGGAAGAGACCCAGTACTTC. Translated: CASSRFAGEETQYF.